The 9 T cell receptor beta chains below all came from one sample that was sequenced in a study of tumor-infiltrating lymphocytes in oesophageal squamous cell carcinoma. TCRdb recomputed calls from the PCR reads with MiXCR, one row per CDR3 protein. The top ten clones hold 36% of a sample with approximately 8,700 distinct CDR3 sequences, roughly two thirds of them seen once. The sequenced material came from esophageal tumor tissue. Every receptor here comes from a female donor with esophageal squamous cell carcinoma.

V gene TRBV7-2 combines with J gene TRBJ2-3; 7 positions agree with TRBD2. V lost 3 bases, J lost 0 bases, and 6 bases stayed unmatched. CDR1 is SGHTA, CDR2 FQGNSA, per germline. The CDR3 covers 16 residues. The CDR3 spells CASSFNSGRSTDTQYF. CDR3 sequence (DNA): TGTGCCAGCAGCTTTAATAGCGGGCGGAGCACAGATACGCAGTATTTT.

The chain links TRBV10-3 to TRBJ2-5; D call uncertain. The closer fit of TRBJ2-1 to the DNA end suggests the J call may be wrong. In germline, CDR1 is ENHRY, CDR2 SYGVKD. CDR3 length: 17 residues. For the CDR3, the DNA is TGTGCCATCAGTGAGTCGATGGTTGACGCGGAAATCAATGAGCAGTTCTTC. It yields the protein CAISESMVDAEINEQFF.

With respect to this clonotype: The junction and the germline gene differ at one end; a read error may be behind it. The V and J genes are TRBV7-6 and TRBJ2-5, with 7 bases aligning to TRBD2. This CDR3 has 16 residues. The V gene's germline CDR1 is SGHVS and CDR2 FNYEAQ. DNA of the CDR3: TGTGCTAGCAGCTTAGGATCGGGACTACTTTTGGAGACCCAGTACTTC. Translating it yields CASSLGSGLLLETQYF.

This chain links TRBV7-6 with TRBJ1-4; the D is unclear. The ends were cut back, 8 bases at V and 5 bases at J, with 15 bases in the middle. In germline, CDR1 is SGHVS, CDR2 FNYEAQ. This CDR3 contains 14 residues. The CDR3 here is CASAWGGQNEKLFF. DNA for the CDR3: TGTGCCAGCGCCTGGGGAGGCCAGAATGAAAAACTGTTTTTT.

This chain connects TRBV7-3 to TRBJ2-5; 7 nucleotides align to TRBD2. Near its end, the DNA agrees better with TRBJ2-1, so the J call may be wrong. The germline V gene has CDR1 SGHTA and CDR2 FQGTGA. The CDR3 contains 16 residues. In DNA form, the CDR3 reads TGTGCCAGCAGCTCAGAGCGCGGGAGTAGTTACAATGAGCAGTTCTTC. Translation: CASSSERGSSYNEQFF.

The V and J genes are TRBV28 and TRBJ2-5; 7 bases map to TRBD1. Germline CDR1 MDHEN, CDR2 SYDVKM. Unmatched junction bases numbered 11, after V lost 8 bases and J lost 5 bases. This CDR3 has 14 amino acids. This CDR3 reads CASVTGDIRETQYF. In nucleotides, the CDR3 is TGTGCCAGCGTTACAGGGGACATAAGGGAGACCCAGTACTTC. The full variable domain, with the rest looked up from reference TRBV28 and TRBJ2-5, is DVKVTQSSRYLVKRTGEKVFLECVQDMDHENMFWYRQDPGLGLRLIYFSYDVKMKEKGDIPEGYSVSREKKERFSLILESASTNQTSMYLCASVTGDIRETQYFGPGTRLLVL.

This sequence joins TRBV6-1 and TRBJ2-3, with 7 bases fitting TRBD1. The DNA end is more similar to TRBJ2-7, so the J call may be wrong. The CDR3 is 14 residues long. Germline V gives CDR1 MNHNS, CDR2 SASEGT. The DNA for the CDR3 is TGTGCCAGCTCGACAGGGAGCTCCTACAATGAGCAGTACTTC. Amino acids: CASSTGSSYNEQYF.

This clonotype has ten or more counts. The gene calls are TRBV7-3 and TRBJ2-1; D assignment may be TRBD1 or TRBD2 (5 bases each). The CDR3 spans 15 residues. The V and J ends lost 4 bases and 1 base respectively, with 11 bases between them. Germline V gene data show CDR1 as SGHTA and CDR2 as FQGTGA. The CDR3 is CASSSSGGSYNEQFF. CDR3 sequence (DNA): TGTGCCAGCAGCTCAAGTGGGGGTTCCTACAATGAGCAGTTCTTC.

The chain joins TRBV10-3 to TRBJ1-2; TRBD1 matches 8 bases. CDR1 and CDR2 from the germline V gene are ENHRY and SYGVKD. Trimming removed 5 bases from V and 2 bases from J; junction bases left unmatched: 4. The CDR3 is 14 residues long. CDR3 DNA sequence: TGTGCCATCAGTACGACAGGGGCCAACTATGGCTACACCTTC. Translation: CAISTTGANYGYTF.